These 11 T cell receptor beta chains share one sample of origin, sequenced in a study of metastatic and nonmetastatic thyroid tumors. TCRdb used MiXCR to call clones anew from the PCR reads. This sample has 43,000 or so clones; roughly 15% occur once, and the top ten carry 20% to 25%. Not a single patient had been given any form of treatment at any point before undergoing thyroid surgery. Material for sequencing was blood. The receptors shown here come from a female donor with papillary thyroid cancer or a benign thyroid nodule (not recorded which). Some clones in this sample may be carry-over from other donors' samples.

This clone has a count of ten or more. The CDR3 DNA sequence: TGCGCCAGCAGCCACATACACCTCCGGGACAACTCATGGATGAACACTGAAGCTTTCTTT. This translates into CASSHIHLRDNSWMNTEAFF. The gene calls are TRBV4-1 and TRBJ1-1; perhaps TRBD1 as D (6 bases). The germline V and J ends were trimmed by 3 bases and 0 bases, with 26 bases remaining between them. Germline CDR1 and CDR2: MGHRA and YSYEKL. The CDR3 runs to 20 residues.

This clone was seen many times. The chain has TRBV20-1 and TRBJ2-5, with 11 bases fitting TRBD2. Germline V gene lookup returns CDR1 DFQATT and CDR2 SNEGSKA (reference sequence). This CDR3 has 17 residues. The V segment lost 0 bases and the J segment 0 bases; nucleotides outside the gene matches: 6. The CDR3 DNA reads as TGCAGTGCTAGAGATCCCTGGACTAGCGGGTACCAAGAGACCCAGTACTTC. This sequence encodes CSARDPWTSGYQETQYF.

As to this clone: The junction departs from germline at one end; a sequencing error may be responsible. Other DNA sequences within the sample encode an identical CDR3. The chain uses TRBV6-1 and TRBJ2-6; D is uncertain. Looked up from germline, CDR1 is MNHNS and CDR2 is SASEGT. The CDR3 consists of 17 residues. The CDR3 spells CASSVLTSNSEANVLTF. The CDR3 nucleotides read TGTGCCAGCAGCGTATTGACGTCCAATTCTGAGGCCAACGTACTGACTTTC.

This clone was recorded at least ten times. The chain joins TRBV5-1 to TRBJ1-3, with 8 bases matching TRBD1. J gave up 9 bases and V 4 bases, and 15 bases lay outside the gene matches. CDR1 and CDR2 from the germline V gene are SGHRS and YFSETQ. There are 16 residues in the CDR3. In nucleotides, the CDR3 is TGCGCCAGCAGCGCCGGACAGGGTTTCGGGTCGGGCACCATATATTTT. Its translation is CASSAGQGFGSGTIYF.

There are many counts of this clone. The V and J genes are TRBV19 and TRBJ2-7; 11 nucleotides align to TRBD1. CDR3 length: 17 amino acids. Losses at the gene ends were 4 bases for V and 3 bases for J; bases not matched to a gene: 11. Germline CDR1 LNHDA, CDR2 SQIVND (reference sequence). DNA for the CDR3: TGTGCCAGTAGTAACGGACAGGGGGCGGATTTATTCTACGAGCAGTACTTC. It specifies CASSNGQGADLFYEQYF.

This clone was picked up many times. This chain links TRBV7-9 with TRBJ1-4, with a possible D match to TRBD1 (5 bases). The CDR3 runs to 15 residues. With 5 bases removed from V and 5 bases from J, the gap between germline ends came to 15 bases. CDR1 SEHNR and CDR2 FQNEAQ come from the germline V gene (reference sequence). CDR3 DNA: TGTGCCAGCAGCCCGGGCGACCAGGGAAATGAAAAACTGTTTTTT. Translating gives CASSPGDQGNEKLFF.

This clone was picked up many times. The chain couples TRBV30 to TRBJ2-7, with 8 bases that match TRBD1. Germline CDR1 GTSNPN, CDR2 SVGIG (reference sequence). This CDR3 has 14 residues. Trimming at V came to 4 bases and at J to 0 bases, leaving 5 bases not matched to a gene. The CDR3 sequence is CAWNGQGGSYEQYF. The CDR3 coding sequence is TGTGCCTGGAACGGACAGGGCGGCTCCTACGAGCAGTACTTC.

This clone was observed many times. The rearrangement uses TRBV12-3 or TRBV12-4 and TRBJ2-1; 11 nucleotides match TRBD2. The CDR3 spans 15 residues. V was clipped by 6 bases and J by 5 bases; unmatched bases: 6. The CDR3 DNA is TGTGCCAGCAGCCTGGGACTAGCGGAGGACAATGAGCAGTTCTTC. Protein product: CASSLGLAEDNEQFF.

This clone was counted at least ten times. This chain uses TRBV10-2 with TRBJ2-5; the D gene could be TRBD1 or TRBD2 (6 bases each). Germline assignment: CDR1 WSHSY and CDR2 SAAADI. The CDR3 is made up of 15 amino acids. The V end lost 6 bases, the J end lost 2 bases, and 16 bases lay between the germline ends. Written as DNA, the CDR3 is TGCGCCAGCAGGGAGAGAGGGGGGAGGCAAGAGACCCAGTACTTC. The encoded protein is CASRERGGRQETQYF.

This clone was seen only a few times. Within the sample, other DNA sequences also encode this same CDR3. The chain recombines TRBV29-1 with TRBJ2-5; D is unclear. Germline V lookup: CDR1 SQVTM, CDR2 ANQGSEA. There are 13 residues in the CDR3. V lost 5 bases, J lost 9 bases, and 19 bases lay in between. The CDR3 region is CSVPDTAKLAQYF. The CDR3, as DNA: TGCAGCGTTCCTGATACTGCTAAGCTGGCCCAGTACTTC.

The chain has TRBV30 and TRBJ1-2; TRBD1 is a possible D gene (5 bases). From germline, CDR1 is GTSNPN and CDR2 SVGIG (reference sequence). V shed 1 base and J shed 0 bases, with 6 bases lying between them. The CDR3 spans 13 residues. The chain's CDR3 is CAWSDRSNYGYTF. The CDR3 bases are TGTGCCTGGAGTGACAGGTCTAACTATGGCTACACCTTC.